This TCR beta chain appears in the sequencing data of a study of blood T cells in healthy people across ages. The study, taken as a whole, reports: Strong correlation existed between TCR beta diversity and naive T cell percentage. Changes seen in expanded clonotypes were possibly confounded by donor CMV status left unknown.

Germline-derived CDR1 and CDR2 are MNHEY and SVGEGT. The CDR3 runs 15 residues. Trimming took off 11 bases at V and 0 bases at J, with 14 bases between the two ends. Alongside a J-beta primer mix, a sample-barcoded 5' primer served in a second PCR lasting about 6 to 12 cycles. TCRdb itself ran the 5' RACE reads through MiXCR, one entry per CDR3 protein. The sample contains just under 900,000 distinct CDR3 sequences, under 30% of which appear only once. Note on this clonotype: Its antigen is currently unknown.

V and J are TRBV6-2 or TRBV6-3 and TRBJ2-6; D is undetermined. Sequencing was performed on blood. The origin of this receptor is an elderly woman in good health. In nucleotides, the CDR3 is TGTGCCGTAGAATCCCCAAACTCTGGGGCCAACGTCCTGACTTTC. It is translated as CAVESPNSGANVLTF.